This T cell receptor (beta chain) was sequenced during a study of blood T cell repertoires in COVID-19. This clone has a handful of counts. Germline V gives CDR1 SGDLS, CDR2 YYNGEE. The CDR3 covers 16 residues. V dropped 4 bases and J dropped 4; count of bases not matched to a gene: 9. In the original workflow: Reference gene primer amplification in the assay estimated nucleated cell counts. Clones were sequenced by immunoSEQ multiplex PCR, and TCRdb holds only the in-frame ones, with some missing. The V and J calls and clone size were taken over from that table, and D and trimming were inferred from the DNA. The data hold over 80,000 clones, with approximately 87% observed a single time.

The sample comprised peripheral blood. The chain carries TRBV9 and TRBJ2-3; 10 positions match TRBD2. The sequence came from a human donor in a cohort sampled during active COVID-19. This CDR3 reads CASSTRSGRTADTQYF. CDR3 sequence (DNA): TGTGCCAGCAGCACCCGTAGCGGGAGGACTGCAGATACGCAGTATTTT.